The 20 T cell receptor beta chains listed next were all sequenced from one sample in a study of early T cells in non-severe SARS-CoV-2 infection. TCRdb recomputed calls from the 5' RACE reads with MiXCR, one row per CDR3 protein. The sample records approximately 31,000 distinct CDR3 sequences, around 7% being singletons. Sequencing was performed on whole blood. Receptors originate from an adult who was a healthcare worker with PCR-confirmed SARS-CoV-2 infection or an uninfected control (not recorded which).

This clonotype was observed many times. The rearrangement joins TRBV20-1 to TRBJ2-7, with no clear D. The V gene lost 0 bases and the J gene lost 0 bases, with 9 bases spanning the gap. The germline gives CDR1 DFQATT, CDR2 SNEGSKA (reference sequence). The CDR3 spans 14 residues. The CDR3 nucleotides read TGCAGTGCTAGAGATTGGGGTAGCTCCTACGAGCAGTACTTC. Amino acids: CSARDWGSSYEQYF.

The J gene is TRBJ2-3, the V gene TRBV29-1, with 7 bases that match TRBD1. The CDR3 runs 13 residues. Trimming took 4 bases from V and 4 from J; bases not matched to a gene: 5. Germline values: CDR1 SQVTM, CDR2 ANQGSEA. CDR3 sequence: CSVGQGHADTQYF. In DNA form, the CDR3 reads TGCAGCGTTGGACAGGGCCACGCAGATACGCAGTATTTT.

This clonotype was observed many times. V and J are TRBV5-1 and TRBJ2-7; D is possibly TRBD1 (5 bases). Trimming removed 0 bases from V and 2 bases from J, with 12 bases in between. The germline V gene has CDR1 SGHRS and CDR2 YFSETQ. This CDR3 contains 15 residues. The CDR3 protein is CASSLGAGQAYEQYF. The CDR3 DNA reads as TGCGCCAGCAGCTTGGGGGCCGGACAAGCCTACGAGCAGTACTTC.

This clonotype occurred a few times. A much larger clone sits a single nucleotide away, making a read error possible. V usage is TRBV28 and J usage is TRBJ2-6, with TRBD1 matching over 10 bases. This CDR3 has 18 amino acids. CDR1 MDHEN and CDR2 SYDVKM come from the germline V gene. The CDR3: CVSTAHGDRGLGANVLTF. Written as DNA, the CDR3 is TGTGTCAGCACCGCGCACGGGGACAGGGGACTTGGGGCCAACGTCCTGACTTTC.

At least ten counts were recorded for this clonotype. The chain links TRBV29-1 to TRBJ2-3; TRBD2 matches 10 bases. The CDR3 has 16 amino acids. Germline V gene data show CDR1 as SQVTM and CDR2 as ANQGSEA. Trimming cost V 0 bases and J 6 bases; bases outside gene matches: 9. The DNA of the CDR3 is TGCAGCGTTGAAGACGGACTAGCGGACGGGAGGGATACGCAGTATTTT. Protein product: CSVEDGLADGRDTQYF.

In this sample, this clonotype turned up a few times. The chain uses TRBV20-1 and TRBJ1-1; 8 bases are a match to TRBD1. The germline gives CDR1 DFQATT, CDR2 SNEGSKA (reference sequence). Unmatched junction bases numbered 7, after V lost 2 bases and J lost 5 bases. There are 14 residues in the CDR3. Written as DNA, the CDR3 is TGCAGTGCTAGAAGGACAGGGTCGAATACTGAAGCTTTCTTT. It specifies CSARRTGSNTEAFF.

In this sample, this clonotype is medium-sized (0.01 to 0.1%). The chain's CDR3 is CATSDFDRGADTQYF. Written as DNA, the CDR3 is TGTGCCACCAGTGACTTCGACAGGGGCGCAGATACGCAGTATTTT. The chain uses TRBV24-1 and TRBJ2-3; 8 nucleotides line up with TRBD1. The V segment lost 4 bases and the J segment 4 bases; nucleotides outside the gene matches: 6. This CDR3 is 15 amino acids long. CDR1 is KGHDR, CDR2 SFDVKD, per germline.

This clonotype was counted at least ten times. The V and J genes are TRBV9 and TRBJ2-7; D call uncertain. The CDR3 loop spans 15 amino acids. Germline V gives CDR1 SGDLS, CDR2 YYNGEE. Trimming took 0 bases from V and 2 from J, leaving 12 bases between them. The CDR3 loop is CASSVDWSVAYEQYF. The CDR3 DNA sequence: TGTGCCAGCAGCGTAGATTGGAGTGTCGCCTACGAGCAGTACTTC.

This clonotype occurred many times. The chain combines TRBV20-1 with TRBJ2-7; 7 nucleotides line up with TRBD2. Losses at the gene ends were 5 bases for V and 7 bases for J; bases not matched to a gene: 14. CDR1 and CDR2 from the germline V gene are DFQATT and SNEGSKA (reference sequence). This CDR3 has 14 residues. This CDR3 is CSAPFVGGPGEQYF. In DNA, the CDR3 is TGCAGTGCTCCTTTTGTGGGAGGGCCGGGGGAGCAGTACTTC.

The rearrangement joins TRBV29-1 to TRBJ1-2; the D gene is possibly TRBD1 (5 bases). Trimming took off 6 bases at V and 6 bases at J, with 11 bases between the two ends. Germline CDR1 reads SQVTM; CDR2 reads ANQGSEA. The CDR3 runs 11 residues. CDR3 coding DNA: TGCAGCGTCGAGGCGGGGGATGGCTACACCTTC. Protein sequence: CSVEAGDGYTF.

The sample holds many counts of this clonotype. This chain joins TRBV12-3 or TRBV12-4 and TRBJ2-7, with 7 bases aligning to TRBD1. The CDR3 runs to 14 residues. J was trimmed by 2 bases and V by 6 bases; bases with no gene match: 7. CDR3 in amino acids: CASRLDRDPYEQYF. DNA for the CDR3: TGTGCCAGCAGACTAGACAGGGACCCCTACGAGCAGTACTTC.

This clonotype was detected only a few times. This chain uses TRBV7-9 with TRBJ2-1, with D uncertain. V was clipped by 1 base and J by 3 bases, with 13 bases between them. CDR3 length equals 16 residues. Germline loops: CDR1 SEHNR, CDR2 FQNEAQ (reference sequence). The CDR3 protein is CASSLDGQDLYNEQFF. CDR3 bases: TGTGCCAGCAGCTTAGATGGCCAGGACCTCTACAATGAGCAGTTCTTC.

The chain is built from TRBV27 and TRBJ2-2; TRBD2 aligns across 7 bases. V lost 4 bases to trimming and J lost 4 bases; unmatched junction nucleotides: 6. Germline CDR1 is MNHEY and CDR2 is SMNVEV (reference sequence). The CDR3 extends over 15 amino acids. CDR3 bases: TGTGCCAGCAGTTCGGCGGGAGTAGCCACCGGGGAGCTGTTTTTT. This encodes CASSSAGVATGELFF.

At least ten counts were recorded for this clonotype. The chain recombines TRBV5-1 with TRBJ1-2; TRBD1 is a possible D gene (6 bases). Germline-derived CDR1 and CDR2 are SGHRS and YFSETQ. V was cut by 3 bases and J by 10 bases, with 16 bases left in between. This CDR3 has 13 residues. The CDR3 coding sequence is TGCGCCAGCAGCTCAGAGGGGGTGGAAGACTACACCTTC. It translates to CASSSEGVEDYTF.

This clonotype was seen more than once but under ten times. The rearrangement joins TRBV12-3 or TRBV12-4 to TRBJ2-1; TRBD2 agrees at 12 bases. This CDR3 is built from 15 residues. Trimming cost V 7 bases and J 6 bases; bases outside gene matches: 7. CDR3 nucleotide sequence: TGTGCCAGCACTCAAAGGACTAGCGGGACCAATGAGCAGTTCTTC. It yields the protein CASTQRTSGTNEQFF.

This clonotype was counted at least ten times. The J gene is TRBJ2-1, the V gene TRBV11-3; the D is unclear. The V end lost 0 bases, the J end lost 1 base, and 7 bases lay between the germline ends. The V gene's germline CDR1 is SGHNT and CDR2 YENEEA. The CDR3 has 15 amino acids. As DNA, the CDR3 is TGTGCCAGCAGCTTAGAATCGGCATCCTACAATGAGCAGTTCTTC. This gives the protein CASSLESASYNEQFF.

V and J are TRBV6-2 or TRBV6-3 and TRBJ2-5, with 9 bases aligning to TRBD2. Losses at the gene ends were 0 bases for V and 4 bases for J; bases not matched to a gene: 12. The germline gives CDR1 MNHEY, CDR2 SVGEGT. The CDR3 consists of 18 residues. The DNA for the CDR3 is TGTGCCAGCAGTTACTCCTTTATAGCGGGAGAAGATGGAGAGACCCAGTACTTC. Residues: CASSYSFIAGEDGETQYF.

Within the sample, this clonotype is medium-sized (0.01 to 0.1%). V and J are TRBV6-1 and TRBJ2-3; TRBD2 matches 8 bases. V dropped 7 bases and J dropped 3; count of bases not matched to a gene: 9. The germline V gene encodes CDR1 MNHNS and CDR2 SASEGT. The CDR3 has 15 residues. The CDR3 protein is CASTEGGLVTDTQYF. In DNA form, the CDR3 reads TGTGCCAGCACGGAGGGGGGACTAGTTACAGATACGCAGTATTTT.

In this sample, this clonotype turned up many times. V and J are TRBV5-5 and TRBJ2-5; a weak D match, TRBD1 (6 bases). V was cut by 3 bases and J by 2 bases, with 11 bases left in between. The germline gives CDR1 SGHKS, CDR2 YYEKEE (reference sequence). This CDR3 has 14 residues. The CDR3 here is CASSSYRAQETQYF. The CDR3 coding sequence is TGTGCCAGCAGCTCTTACAGGGCTCAAGAGACCCAGTACTTC.

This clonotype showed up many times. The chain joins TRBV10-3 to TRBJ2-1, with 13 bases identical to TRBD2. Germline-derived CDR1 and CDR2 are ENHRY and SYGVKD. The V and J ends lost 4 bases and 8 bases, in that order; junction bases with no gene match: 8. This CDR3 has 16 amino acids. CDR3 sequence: CAISGPGLAGLDEQFF. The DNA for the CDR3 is TGTGCCATCAGTGGACCGGGACTAGCGGGACTAGATGAGCAGTTCTTC.